The T cell receptor beta chain described here comes from a study of cytomegalovirus exposure and HLA in healthy donors. The PCR ran on 60 Vbeta and 13 Jbeta primers. Sequenced by immunoSEQ multiplex PCR; TCRdb stores in-frame clones only, minus some. This table has about 140,000 clones, just under 85% appearing once. At the time of sampling, donors were nominally healthy, though unrecorded immune exposures were likely. The CDR3 runs 15 residues. The germline gives CDR1 SNHLY, CDR2 FYNNEI. Trimming took 6 bases from V and 0 from J; bases not matched to a gene: 3. The sequenced material came from PBMCs. The sequence derives from a man younger than 40 in good health and CMV-seropositive. The chain couples TRBV2 to TRBJ2-5; 11 positions match TRBD1. CDR3 amino acids: CASRRDRGYQETQYF. Written as DNA, the CDR3 is TGTGCCAGCAGGAGGGACAGGGGGTACCAAGAGACCCAGTACTTC.